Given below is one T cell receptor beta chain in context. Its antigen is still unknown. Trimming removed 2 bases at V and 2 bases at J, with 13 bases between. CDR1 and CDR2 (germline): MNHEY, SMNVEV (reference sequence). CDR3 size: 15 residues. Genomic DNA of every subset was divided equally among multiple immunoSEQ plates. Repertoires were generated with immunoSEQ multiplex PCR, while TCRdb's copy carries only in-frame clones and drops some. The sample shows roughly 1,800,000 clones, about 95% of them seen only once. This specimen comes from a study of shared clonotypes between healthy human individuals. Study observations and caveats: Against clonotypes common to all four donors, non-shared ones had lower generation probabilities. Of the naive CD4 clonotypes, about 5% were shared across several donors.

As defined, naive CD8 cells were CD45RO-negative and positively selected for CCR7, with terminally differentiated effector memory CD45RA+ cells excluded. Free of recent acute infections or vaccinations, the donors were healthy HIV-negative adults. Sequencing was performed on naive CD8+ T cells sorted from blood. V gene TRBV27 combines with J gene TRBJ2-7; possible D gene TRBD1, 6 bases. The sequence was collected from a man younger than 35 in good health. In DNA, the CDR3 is TGTGCCAGCAGTTTAGGGGGCCACCCCGCCTACGAGCAGTACTTC. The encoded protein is CASSLGGHPAYEQYF.